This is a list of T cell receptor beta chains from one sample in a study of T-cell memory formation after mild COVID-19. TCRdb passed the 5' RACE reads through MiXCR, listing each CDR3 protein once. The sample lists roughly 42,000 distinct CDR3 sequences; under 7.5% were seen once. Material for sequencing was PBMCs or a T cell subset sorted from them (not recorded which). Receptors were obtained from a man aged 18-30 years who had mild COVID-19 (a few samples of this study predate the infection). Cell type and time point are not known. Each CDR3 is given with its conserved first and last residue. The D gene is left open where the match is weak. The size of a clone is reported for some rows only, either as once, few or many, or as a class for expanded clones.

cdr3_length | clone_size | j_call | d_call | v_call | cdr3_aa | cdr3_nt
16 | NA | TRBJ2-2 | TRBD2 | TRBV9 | CASSEGLAGVRGELFF | TGTGCCAGCAGCGAGGGACTAGCGGGGGTGCGTGGGGAGCTGTTTTTT
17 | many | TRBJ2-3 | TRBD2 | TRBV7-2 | CASSLAPTSGVTDTQYF | TGTGCCAGCAGCTTAGCACCTACTAGCGGGGTTACAGATACGCAGTATTTT
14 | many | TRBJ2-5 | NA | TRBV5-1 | CASSVGSIQETQYF | TGCGCCAGCAGCGTGGGCTCTATACAAGAGACCCAGTACTTC
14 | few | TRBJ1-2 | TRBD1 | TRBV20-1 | CSATSSSGTVSYTF | TGCAGTGCTACAAGTTCCTCAGGGACAGTTTCCTACACCTTC
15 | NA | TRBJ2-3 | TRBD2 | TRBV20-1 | CSASGTSARRDTQYF | TGCAGTGCTAGCGGGACTAGCGCCCGTCGAGATACGCAGTATTTT
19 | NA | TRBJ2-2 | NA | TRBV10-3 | CAISAPPLRRGGNTGELFF | TGTGCCATCAGTGCACCCCCATTAAGGAGGGGGGGGAACACCGGGGAGCTGTTTTTT
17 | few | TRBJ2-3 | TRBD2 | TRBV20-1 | CSATTSGGKSGTDTQYF | TGCAGTGCTACGACTAGCGGGGGGAAAAGTGGCACAGATACGCAGTATTTT
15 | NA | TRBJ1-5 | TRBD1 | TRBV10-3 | CAISDSGQYNQPQHF | TGTGCCATCAGTGACTCGGGACAGTACAATCAGCCCCAGCATTTT
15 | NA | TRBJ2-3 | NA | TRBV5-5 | CASKDGWGGTDTQYF | TGTGCCAGCAAAGACGGGTGGGGGGGCACAGATACGCAGTATTTT
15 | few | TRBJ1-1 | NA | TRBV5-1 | CASRIDGQPNTEAFF | TGCGCCAGCCGAATTGACGGACAGCCGAACACTGAAGCTTTCTTT
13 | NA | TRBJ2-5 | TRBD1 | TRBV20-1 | CSARDREPQTQYF | TGCAGTGCTCGGGACAGGGAACCACAGACCCAGTACTTC
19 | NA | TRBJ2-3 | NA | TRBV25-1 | CASRGEGRTGGQSTDTQYF | TGTGCCAGCAGAGGGGAGGGGCGGACTGGGGGGCAAAGCACAGATACGCAGTATTTT
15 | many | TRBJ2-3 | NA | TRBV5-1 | CASSLRPQSTDTQYF | TGCGCCAGCAGCTTAAGACCCCAAAGCACAGATACGCAGTATTTT
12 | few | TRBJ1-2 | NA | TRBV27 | CASSDRYYGYTF | TGTGCCAGCAGTGACCGCTACTATGGCTACACCTTC
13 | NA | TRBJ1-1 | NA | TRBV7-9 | CASSSSPDTEAFF | TGTGCCAGCAGCTCCAGTCCAGACACTGAAGCTTTCTTT